These 30 T cell receptor beta chains originate from one sample sequenced in a study of cytomegalovirus exposure and HLA in healthy donors. Data came from immunoSEQ multiplex PCR; TCRdb stores just in-frame clones and leaves some out. The profile shows approximately 130,000 clones, 70% to 90% of them singletons. The material sequenced was PBMCs. The receptors come from a woman in her 30s in good health and CMV-seronegative.

The rearrangement joins TRBV7-2 to TRBJ2-5; 15 bases are a match to TRBD2. This CDR3 is built from 17 residues. Trimming cost V 5 bases and J 5 bases; bases outside gene matches: 9. Germline lookup yields CDR1 SGHTA and CDR2 FQGNSA. CDR3 in amino acids: CASSRGTSGGSRETQYF. CDR3 bases: TGTGCCAGCAGCAGAGGGACTAGCGGGGGGTCTCGGGAGACCCAGTACTTC.

J is TRBJ2-1 and V is TRBV7-6; a weak D match, TRBD1 (5 bases). V lost 1 base, J lost 2 bases, and 12 bases lay in between. The CDR3 is 16 amino acids. Germline V gene data show CDR1 as SGHVS and CDR2 as FNYEAQ. The CDR3 sequence: CASSLGTPQAYNEQFF. CDR3 sequence (DNA): TGTGCCAGCAGCTTAGGGACACCCCAGGCCTACAATGAGCAGTTCTTC.

The chain employs TRBV6-1 and TRBJ2-5; 13 nucleotides agree with TRBD2. The V gene's germline CDR1 is MNHNS and CDR2 SASEGT. Unmatched junction bases numbered 7, after V lost 4 bases and J lost 2 bases. The CDR3 is 17 residues long. The DNA for the CDR3 is TGTGCCAGCAGTGGACAAGGACTAGCGGGGGTACAAGAGACCCAGTACTTC. Protein sequence: CASSGQGLAGVQETQYF.

The rearrangement joins TRBV7-9 to TRBJ2-7; TRBD2 might be the D (6 bases). The germline V gene encodes CDR1 SEHNR and CDR2 FQNEAQ (reference sequence). V gave up 2 bases and J gave up 7 bases, with 12 bases separating them. This CDR3 comprises 13 residues. The CDR3, as DNA: TGTGCCAGCAGCTTATACCTGGGGGGAGAGCAGTACTTC. Translated: CASSLYLGGEQYF.

The rearrangement links TRBV30 to TRBJ1-5; D gene ambiguous. CDR3 length equals 14 residues. Germline CDR1 is GTSNPN and CDR2 is SVGIG (reference sequence). The V end was cut by 4 bases, the J end by 5 bases, with 15 bases between. The CDR3 loop reads CAWKSQAGHQPQHF. CDR3 nucleotide sequence: TGTGCCTGGAAGTCCCAGGCAGGCCATCAGCCCCAGCATTTT.

This rearrangement joins TRBV5-1 to TRBJ2-5; D gene uncertain. From germline, CDR1 is SGHRS and CDR2 YFSETQ. This CDR3 is 12 amino acids long. V lost 1 base and J 4 bases, leaving 5 bases between the germline ends. The CDR3 nucleotides read TGCGCCAGCAGCTTGTCCGGAGAGACCCAGTACTTC. It is translated as CASSLSGETQYF.

The gene calls are TRBV5-1 and TRBJ2-7; D is unclear. Trimming stripped 1 base from V and 0 bases from J, with 11 bases between. From germline, CDR1 is SGHRS and CDR2 YFSETQ. The CDR3 has 15 residues. The CDR3 nucleotides are TGCGCCAGCAGCTTGAGCGTTAGTTTCTCCTACGAGCAGTACTTC. This gives the protein CASSLSVSFSYEQYF.

This clone was seen a few times. J is TRBJ2-7 and V is TRBV7-2; the D gene is possibly TRBD1 (6 bases). The CDR3 sequence is 14 residues long. Trimming removed 5 bases from V and 2 bases from J, with 13 bases in between. Germline V gene lookup returns CDR1 SGHTA and CDR2 FQGNSA. The CDR3 sequence is CASSLRGAAYEQYF. The DNA of the CDR3 is TGTGCCAGCAGCCTCAGGGGTGCAGCCTACGAGCAGTACTTC.

The V and J genes are TRBV5-1 and TRBJ2-1; 9 positions agree with TRBD1. From germline, CDR1 is SGHRS and CDR2 YFSETQ. The length of the CDR3 is 16 residues. V gave up 4 bases and J gave up 6 bases; unmatched junction bases: 11. CDR3 bases: TGCGCCAGCAGCGACCTACAGGGGGCGGTGGGCAATGAGCAGTTCTTC. Translated: CASSDLQGAVGNEQFF.

The gene calls are TRBV11-3 and TRBJ1-6; D is uncertain. The V gene's germline CDR1 is SGHNT and CDR2 YENEEA. The CDR3 extends over 15 amino acids. V lost 1 base, J lost 0 bases, and 4 bases lay in between. As DNA, the CDR3 is TGTGCCAGCAGCTTAGGACACTCCTATAATTCACCCCTCCACTTT. Its translation is CASSLGHSYNSPLHF.

The chain employs TRBV7-6 and TRBJ2-1, with TRBD1 as a possible D gene (6 bases). The V end was cut by 0 bases, the J end by 7 bases, with 10 bases between. CDR1 is SGHVS and CDR2 is FNYEAQ in the germline V gene. This CDR3 has 14 residues. CDR3 sequence (DNA): TGTGCCAGCAGCTTAGCGAGGACAGCTAATGAGCAGTTCTTC. Translated: CASSLARTANEQFF.

The chain links TRBV7-6 to TRBJ1-1, with 8 bases identical to TRBD1. After removal of 3 bases from V and 2 bases from J, the junction contained 2 bases not matched to a gene. Germline lookup yields CDR1 SGHVS and CDR2 FNYEAQ. The CDR3 spans 14 residues. In DNA form, the CDR3 reads TGTGCCAGCAGCTTGGACAGGGAAAACACTGAAGCTTTCTTT. Amino acid sequence: CASSLDRENTEAFF.

The V gene is TRBV27, the J gene TRBJ1-2, with TRBD1 matching over 9 bases. This CDR3 spans 14 amino acids. V gave up 3 bases and J gave up 8 bases; unmatched junction bases: 7. Germline V gene lookup returns CDR1 MNHEY and CDR2 SMNVEV (reference sequence). The CDR3 loop is CASSFSGQGLGYTF. CDR3 bases: TGTGCCAGCAGTTTTTCGGGACAGGGTTTGGGCTACACCTTC.

This clone came up once. The chain combines TRBV5-1 with TRBJ1-2; a weak D match, TRBD1 (5 bases). Germline-derived CDR1 and CDR2 are SGHRS and YFSETQ. The CDR3 is 16 amino acids. Trimming stripped 0 bases from V and 7 bases from J, with 19 bases between. The CDR3 nucleotides are TGCGCCAGCAGCTTGGCCTCGGTTGGGGGGGAGTCTGGCTACACCTTC. This codes for CASSLASVGGESGYTF.

The chain couples TRBV2 to TRBJ1-2; 8 nucleotides match TRBD1. The CDR3 has 13 amino acids. Germline assignment: CDR1 SNHLY and CDR2 FYNNEI. The V gene end was trimmed by 8 bases and the J gene end by 3 bases; junction bases not matched to a gene: 5. The CDR3 nucleotides read TGTGCCAGCGCGCAGGACAGGGACTATGGCTACACCTTC. Its protein is CASAQDRDYGYTF.

The J gene is TRBJ2-7, the V gene TRBV5-1; 7 positions agree with TRBD1. Trimming cost V 4 bases and J 1 base; bases outside gene matches: 8. The germline gives CDR1 SGHRS, CDR2 YFSETQ. This CDR3 spans 15 amino acids. The CDR3: CASSPTPTGSYEQYF. CDR3 nucleotides: TGCGCCAGCAGCCCTACCCCGACAGGGTCCTACGAGCAGTACTTC.

CDR3: CAISDLAGPTTGEAFF. The CDR3 nucleotides read TGTGCCATCAGTGACCTCGCCGGGCCGACTACGGGTGAAGCTTTCTTT. The chain is built from TRBV10-3 and TRBJ1-1; the D is unclear. Germline CDR1 reads ENHRY; CDR2 reads SYGVKD. The CDR3 totals 16 residues. Between the trimmed V and J ends, which lost 3 bases and 7 bases, there was a span of 21 bases.

V is TRBV7-8 and J is TRBJ2-5, with a possible D match to TRBD1 (6 bases). This CDR3 spans 17 amino acids. V lost 1 base and J 4 bases, leaving 19 bases between the germline ends. The V gene's germline CDR1 is SGHVS and CDR2 FQNEAQ. In DNA form, the CDR3 reads TGTGCCAGCAGCTTAGGCGTGGGGCAGGGGCAGGGAGAGACCCAGTACTTC. It codes for CASSLGVGQGQGETQYF.

The chain joins TRBV7-2 to TRBJ2-5, with 12 positions matching TRBD2. V lost 4 bases to trimming and J lost 2 bases; unmatched junction nucleotides: 11. Germline V gene sequence: CDR1 SGHTA, CDR2 FQGNSA. The CDR3 is 18 amino acids. CDR3 nucleotide sequence: TGTGCCAGCAGCTCCCTTACCCTAGCGGGGGGGCATCAAGAGACCCAGTACTTC. Translating gives CASSSLTLAGGHQETQYF.

The chain employs TRBV2 and TRBJ1-4, with TRBD1 identical over 7 bases. Germline lookup yields CDR1 SNHLY and CDR2 FYNNEI. The CDR3 is made up of 14 amino acids. Germline trimming cut 5 bases from V and 7 bases from J; bases unmatched to any gene: 7. The DNA of the CDR3 is TGTGCCAGCAGTACGACAGGGCAGGGTGAAAAACTGTTTTTT. Its protein is CASSTTGQGEKLFF.

This chain connects TRBV30 to TRBJ2-3, with 8 positions matching TRBD1. Losses at the gene ends were 2 bases for V and 6 bases for J; bases not matched to a gene: 10. Germline V gene lookup returns CDR1 GTSNPN and CDR2 SVGIG (reference sequence). The length of the CDR3 is 15 residues. DNA for the CDR3: TGTGCCTGGAGTTCTGGCCAGGGGGCTTTGGATACGCAGTATTTT. Protein: CAWSSGQGALDTQYF. Full variable domain (rest looked up from reference TRBV30 and TRBJ2-3): SQTIHQWPATLVQPVGSPLSLECTVEGTSNPNLYWYRQAAGRGLQLLFYSVGIGQISSEVPQNLSASRPQDRQFILSSKKLLLSDSGFYLCAWSSGQGALDTQYFGPGTRLTVL.

CDR3 residues: CASRYGQGSGNQPQHF. CDR3 sequence (DNA): TGTGCCAGCAGATATGGACAGGGCTCGGGCAATCAGCCCCAGCATTTT. The chain combines TRBV28 with TRBJ1-5; 8 bases are shared with TRBD1. Germline CDR1 is MDHEN and CDR2 is SYDVKM. Unmatched junction bases numbered 9, after V lost 6 bases and J lost 2 bases. This CDR3 contains 16 residues.

This clone is medium-sized. The same CDR3 arises from other DNA sequences in this sample as well. The CDR3 sequence is CASSLRGRQPQHF. For the CDR3, the DNA is TGTGCCAGCAGCTTAAGGGGGCGGCAGCCCCAGCATTTT. The chain uses TRBV7-2 and TRBJ1-5, with 7 bases that match TRBD1. CDR1 and CDR2 (germline): SGHTA, FQGNSA. Germline trimming cut 2 bases from V and 7 bases from J; bases unmatched to any gene: 2. This CDR3 comprises 13 residues.

The V call is TRBV28, the J call TRBJ2-7; D perhaps matches TRBD2 (5 bases). Germline V CDR1 and CDR2: MDHEN, SYDVKM. Trimming removed 6 bases from V and 0 bases from J, with 15 bases in between. This CDR3 contains 15 residues. The DNA of the CDR3 is TGTGCCAGCAGGCCTGGCGGGTCTATCTCCTACGAGCAGTACTTC. Its protein product is CASRPGGSISYEQYF.

V usage is TRBV6-6 and J usage is TRBJ2-2; 7 nucleotides line up with TRBD1. With V trimmed by 5 bases and J by 7 bases, 7 bases remained unmatched. The CDR3 contains 14 residues. Looked up from germline, CDR1 is MNHNY and CDR2 is SVGAGI (reference sequence). The CDR3 nucleotides are TGTGCCAGCAGTCAAACAGGGGAAGGCGGGGAGCTGTTTTTT. Its translation: CASSQTGEGGELFF.

In this sample, this clone turned up a few times. This chain joins TRBV18 and TRBJ2-5, with D perhaps matching TRBD2 (5 bases). The V and J ends lost 3 bases and 5 bases respectively, with 10 bases between them. The CDR3 totals 13 residues. Germline V gene data show CDR1 as KGHSH and CDR2 as LQKENI. DNA of the CDR3: TGTGCCAGCTCACCGGGGTGGAGGGAGACCCAGTACTTC. This encodes CASSPGWRETQYF.

This sequence joins TRBV4-1 and TRBJ2-2, with TRBD2 as a possible D gene (6 bases). The CDR3 consists of 17 residues. In germline, CDR1 is MGHRA, CDR2 YSYEKL. V gave up 1 base and J gave up 4 bases, with 16 bases separating them. CDR3 DNA: TGCGCCAGCAGCCAAGGTCTTGGGCGGGGAGGCACCGGGGAGCTGTTTTTT. Translation: CASSQGLGRGGTGELFF.

The chain couples TRBV7-9 to TRBJ2-7, with a tentative D call TRBD2 (5 bases). The CDR3 length is 15 residues. From germline, CDR1 is SEHNR and CDR2 FQNEAQ (reference sequence). V gave up 1 base and J gave up 0 bases, with 10 bases separating them. CDR3 in DNA: TGTGCCAGCAGCTTAGGGACCACTAGCTCCTACGAGCAGTACTTC. Its translation is CASSLGTTSSYEQYF.

This clone was seen ten or more times. The chain is built from TRBV14 and TRBJ2-1; D possibly corresponds to TRBD1 (6 bases). This CDR3 is 14 amino acids long. The V gene lost 4 bases and the J gene lost 10 bases, with 17 bases spanning the gap. Germline V lookup: CDR1 SGHDN, CDR2 FVKESK. DNA of the CDR3: TGTGCCAGCAGCCCCAGGGGTCTTGACTACGAGCAGTTCTTC. It codes for CASSPRGLDYEQFF. The entire variable domain, with the rest obtained from reference TRBV14 and TRBJ2-1, is as follows: EAGVTQFPSHSVIEKGQTVTLRCDPISGHDNLYWYRRVMGKEIKFLLHFVKESKQDESGMPNNRFLAERTGGTYSTLKVQPAELEDSGVYFCASSPRGLDYEQFFGPGTRLTVL.

The rearrangement links TRBV27 to TRBJ2-1; 14 positions agree with TRBD2. After removal of 6 bases from V and 0 bases from J, the junction contained 7 bases not matched to a gene. This CDR3 contains 18 residues. Germline V gene lookup returns CDR1 MNHEY and CDR2 SMNVEV (reference sequence). The CDR3 nucleotides read TGTGCCAGCAGGCCGGGACTAGCGGGGGTCTACTCCTACAATGAGCAGTTCTTC. Translation: CASRPGLAGVYSYNEQFF.